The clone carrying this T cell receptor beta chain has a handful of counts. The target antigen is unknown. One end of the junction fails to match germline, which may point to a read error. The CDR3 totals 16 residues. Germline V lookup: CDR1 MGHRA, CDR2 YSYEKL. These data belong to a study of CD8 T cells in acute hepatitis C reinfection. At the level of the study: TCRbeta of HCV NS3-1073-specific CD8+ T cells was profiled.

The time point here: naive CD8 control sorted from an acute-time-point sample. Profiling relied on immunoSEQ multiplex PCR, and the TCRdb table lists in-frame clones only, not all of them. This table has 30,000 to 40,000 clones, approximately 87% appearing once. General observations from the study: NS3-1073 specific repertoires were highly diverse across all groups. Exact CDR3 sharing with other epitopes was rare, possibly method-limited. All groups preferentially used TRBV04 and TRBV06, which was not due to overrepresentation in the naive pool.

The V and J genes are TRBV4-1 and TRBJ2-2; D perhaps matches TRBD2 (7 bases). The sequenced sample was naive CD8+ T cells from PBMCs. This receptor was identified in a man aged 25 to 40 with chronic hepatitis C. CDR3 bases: TGCGCCAACAGCCATGTTGGGCGGGGGCCCACCGGGGAGCTGTTTTTT. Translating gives CANSHVGRGPTGELFF.